Below, 2 T cell receptor beta chains from the same sample are listed, as sequenced in a study of T cells in Graves' hyperthyroidism and ophthalmopathy. Template material for amplifying TCR beta CDR3 regions consisted of RNA transcripts. The primer set for the first-round RT-PCR of the TCR CDR3 was HTBI. TCRdb re-analysed the multiplex PCR reads in MiXCR, keeping a single row per CDR3 protein. Of just under 750,000 distinct CDR3 sequences in the sample, 30% to 40% were seen once. Material for sequencing was blood. All receptors come from a woman aged 40-49 years with Graves' hyperthyroidism.

This clonotype came up many times. The rearrangement links TRBV2 to TRBJ1-5; D remains unclear. From germline, CDR1 is SNHLY and CDR2 FYNNEI. This CDR3 contains 14 residues. V was clipped by 8 bases and J by 0 bases, with 11 bases between them. The CDR3 DNA follows: TGTGCCAGCTCACCGTTCTATAGCAATCAGCCCCAGCATTTT. It is translated as CASSPFYSNQPQHF. Complete variable domain (other parts from reference TRBV2 and TRBJ1-5): EPEVTQTPSHQVTQMGQEVILRCVPISNHLYFYWYRQILGQKVEFLVSFYNNEISEKSEIFDDQFSVERPDGSNFTLKIRSTKLEDSAMYFCASSPFYSNQPQHFGDGTRLSIL.

The V gene is TRBV24-1, the J gene TRBJ2-3, with D uncertain. This CDR3 spans 12 amino acids. Germline V gene data show CDR1 as KGHDR and CDR2 as SFDVKD. Trimming left V 0 bases short and J 5 bases short, with 2 bases between. CDR3 in amino acids: CATSDLQDTQYF. The CDR3 bases are TGTGCCACCAGTGATTTGCAAGATACGCAGTATTTT.